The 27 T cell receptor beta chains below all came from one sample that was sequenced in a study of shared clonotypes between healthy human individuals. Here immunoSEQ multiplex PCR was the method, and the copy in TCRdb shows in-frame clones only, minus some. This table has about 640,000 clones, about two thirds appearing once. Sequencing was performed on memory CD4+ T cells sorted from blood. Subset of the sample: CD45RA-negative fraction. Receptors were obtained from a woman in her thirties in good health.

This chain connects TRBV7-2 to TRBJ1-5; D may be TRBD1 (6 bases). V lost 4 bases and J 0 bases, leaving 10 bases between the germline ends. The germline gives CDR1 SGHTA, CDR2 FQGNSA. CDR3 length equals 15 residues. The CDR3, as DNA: TGTGCCAGCAGCTCCGAAGGGGGTAGCAATCAGCCCCAGCATTTT. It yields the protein CASSSEGGSNQPQHF.

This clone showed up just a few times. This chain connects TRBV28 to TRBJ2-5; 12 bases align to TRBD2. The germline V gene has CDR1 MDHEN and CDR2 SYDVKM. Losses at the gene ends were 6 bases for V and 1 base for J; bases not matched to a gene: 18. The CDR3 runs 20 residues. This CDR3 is CASSSRRTSGKGRGQETQYF. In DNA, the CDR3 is TGTGCCAGCAGCTCCCGCCGGACTAGCGGGAAAGGGAGGGGCCAAGAGACCCAGTACTTC.

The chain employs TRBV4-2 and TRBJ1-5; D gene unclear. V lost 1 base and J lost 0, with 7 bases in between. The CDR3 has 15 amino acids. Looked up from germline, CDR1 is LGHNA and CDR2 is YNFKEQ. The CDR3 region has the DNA TGTGCCAGCAGCCAAGGGGAGTATAGCAATCAGCCCCAGCATTTT. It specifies CASSQGEYSNQPQHF.

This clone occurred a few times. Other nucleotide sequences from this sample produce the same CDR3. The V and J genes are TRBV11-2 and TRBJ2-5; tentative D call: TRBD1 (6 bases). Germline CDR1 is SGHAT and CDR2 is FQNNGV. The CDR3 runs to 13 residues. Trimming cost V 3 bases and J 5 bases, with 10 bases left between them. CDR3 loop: CASSFGQGETQYF. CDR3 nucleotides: TGTGCCAGCAGCTTTGGGCAGGGGGAGACCCAGTACTTC.

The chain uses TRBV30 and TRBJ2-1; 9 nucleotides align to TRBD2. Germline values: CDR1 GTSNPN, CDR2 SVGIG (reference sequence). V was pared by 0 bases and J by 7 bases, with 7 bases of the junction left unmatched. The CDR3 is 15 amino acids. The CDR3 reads CAWSVSGSSDNEQFF. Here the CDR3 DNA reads TGTGCCTGGAGTGTTAGCGGGAGTTCCGATAATGAGCAGTTCTTC. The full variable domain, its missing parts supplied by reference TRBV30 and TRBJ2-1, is SQTIHQWPATLVQPVGSPLSLECTVEGTSNPNLYWYRQAAGRGLQLLFYSVGIGQISSEVPQNLSASRPQDRQFILSSKKLLLSDSGFYLCAWSVSGSSDNEQFFGPGTRLTVL.

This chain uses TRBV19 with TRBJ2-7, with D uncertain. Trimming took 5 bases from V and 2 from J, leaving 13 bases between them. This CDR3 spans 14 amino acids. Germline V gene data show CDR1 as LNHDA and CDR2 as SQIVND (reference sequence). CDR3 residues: CASSESPLAYEQYF. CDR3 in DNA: TGTGCCAGTAGTGAGAGCCCGCTAGCCTACGAGCAGTACTTC.

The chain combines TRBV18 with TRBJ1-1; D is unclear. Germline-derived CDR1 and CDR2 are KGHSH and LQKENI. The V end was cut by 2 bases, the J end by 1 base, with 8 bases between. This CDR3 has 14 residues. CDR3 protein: CASSPEMTNTEAFF. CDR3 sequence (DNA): TGTGCCAGCTCACCAGAGATGACGAACACTGAAGCTTTCTTT. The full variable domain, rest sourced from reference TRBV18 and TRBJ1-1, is NAGVMQNPRHLVRRRGQEARLRCSPMKGHSHVYWYRQLPEEGLKFMVYLQKENIIDESGMPKERFSAEFPKEGPSILRIQQVVRGDSAAYFCASSPEMTNTEAFFGQGTRLTVV.

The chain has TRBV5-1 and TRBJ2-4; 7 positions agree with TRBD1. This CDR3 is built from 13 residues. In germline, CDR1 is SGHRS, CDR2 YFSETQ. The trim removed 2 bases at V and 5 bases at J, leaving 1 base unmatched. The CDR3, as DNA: TGCGCCAGCAGCTTACAGGGGCAAAACATTCAGTACTTC. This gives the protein CASSLQGQNIQYF.

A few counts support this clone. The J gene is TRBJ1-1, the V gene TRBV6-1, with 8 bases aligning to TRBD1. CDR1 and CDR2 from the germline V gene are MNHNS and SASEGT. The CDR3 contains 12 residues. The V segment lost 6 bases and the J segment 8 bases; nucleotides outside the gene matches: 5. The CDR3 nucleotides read TGTGCCAGCAGCCGGGACAGGACCGAAGCTTTCTTT. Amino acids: CASSRDRTEAFF.

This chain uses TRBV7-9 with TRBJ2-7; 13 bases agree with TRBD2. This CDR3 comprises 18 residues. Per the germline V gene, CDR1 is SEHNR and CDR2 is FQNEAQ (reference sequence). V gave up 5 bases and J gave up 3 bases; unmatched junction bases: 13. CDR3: CASSKRRGLAGEGYEQYF. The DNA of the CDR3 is TGTGCCAGCAGCAAACGCCGTGGACTAGCGGGAGAGGGCTACGAGCAGTACTTC.

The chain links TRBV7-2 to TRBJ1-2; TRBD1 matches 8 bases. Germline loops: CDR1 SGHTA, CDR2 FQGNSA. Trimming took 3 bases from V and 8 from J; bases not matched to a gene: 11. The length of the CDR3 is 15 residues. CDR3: CASSFYLTGGEGYTF. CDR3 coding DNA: TGTGCCAGCAGCTTTTATCTAACAGGGGGTGAAGGCTACACCTTC.

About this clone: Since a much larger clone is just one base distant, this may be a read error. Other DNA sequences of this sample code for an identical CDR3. The CDR3 region is CASSPGQETQYF. The CDR3 coding sequence is TGTGCCAGCTCACCGGGCCAAGAGACCCAGTACTTC. V and J are TRBV18 and TRBJ2-5, with unresolved D. V was shortened by 3 bases and J by 1 base, with 3 bases between the two germline ends. CDR1 and CDR2 from the germline V gene are KGHSH and LQKENI. The CDR3 loop spans 12 amino acids.

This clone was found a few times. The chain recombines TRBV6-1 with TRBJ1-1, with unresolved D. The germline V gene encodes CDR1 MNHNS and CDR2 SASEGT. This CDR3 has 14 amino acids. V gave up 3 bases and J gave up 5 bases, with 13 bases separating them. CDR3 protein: CASSDGVDNTEAFF. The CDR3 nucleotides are TGTGCCAGCAGTGACGGGGTAGATAATACTGAAGCTTTCTTT.

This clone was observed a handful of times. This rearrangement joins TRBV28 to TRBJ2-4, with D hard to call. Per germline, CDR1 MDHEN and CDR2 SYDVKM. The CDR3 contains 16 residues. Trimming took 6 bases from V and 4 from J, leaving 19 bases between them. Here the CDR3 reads CASSYSAPAPKNIQYF. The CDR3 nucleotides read TGTGCCAGCAGCTATTCCGCTCCAGCGCCTAAAAACATTCAGTACTTC.

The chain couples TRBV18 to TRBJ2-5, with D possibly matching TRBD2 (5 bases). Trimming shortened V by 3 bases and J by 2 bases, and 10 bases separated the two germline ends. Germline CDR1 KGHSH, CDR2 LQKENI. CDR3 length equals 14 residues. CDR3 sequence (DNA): TGTGCCAGCTCACCGTTTTCGGGGCAAGAGACCCAGTACTTC. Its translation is CASSPFSGQETQYF.

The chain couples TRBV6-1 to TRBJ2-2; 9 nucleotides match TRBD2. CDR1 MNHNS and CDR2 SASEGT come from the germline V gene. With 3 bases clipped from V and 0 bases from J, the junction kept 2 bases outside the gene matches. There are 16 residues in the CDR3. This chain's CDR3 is CASSERGGSNTGELFF. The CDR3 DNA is TGTGCCAGCAGTGAGCGGGGGGGCTCGAACACCGGGGAGCTGTTTTTT.

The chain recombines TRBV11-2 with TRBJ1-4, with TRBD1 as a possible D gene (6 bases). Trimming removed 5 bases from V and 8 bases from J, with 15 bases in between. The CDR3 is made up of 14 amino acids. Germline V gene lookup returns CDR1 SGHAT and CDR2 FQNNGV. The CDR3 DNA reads TGTGCCAGCAGCCCGGGACACGCGTCGGAAAAACTGTTTTTT. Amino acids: CASSPGHASEKLFF.

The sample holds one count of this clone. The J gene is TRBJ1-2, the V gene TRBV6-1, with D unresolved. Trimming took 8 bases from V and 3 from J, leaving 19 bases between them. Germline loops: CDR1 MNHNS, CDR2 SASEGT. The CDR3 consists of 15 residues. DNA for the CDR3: TGTGCCAGCGGAGGGCGAGGGCTAAGTGACTATGGCTACACCTTC. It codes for CASGGRGLSDYGYTF.

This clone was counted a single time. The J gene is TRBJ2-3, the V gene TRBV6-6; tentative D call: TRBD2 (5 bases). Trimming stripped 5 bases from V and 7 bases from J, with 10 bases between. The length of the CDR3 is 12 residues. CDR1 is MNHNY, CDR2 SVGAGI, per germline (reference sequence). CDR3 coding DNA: TGTGCCAGCAGTGACTACTCCTATACGCAGTATTTT. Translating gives CASSDYSYTQYF.

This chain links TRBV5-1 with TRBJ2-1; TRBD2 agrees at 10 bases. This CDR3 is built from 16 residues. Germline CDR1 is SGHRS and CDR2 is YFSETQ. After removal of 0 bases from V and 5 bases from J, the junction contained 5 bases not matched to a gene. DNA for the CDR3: TGCGCCAGCAGCTTGGGATCTACTAGCGGGAACAATGAGCAGTTCTTC. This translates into CASSLGSTSGNNEQFF. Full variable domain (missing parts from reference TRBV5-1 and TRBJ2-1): KAGVTQTPRYLIKTRGQQVTLSCSPISGHRSVSWYQQTPGQGLQFLFEYFSETQRNKGNFPGRFSGRQFSNSRSEMNVSTLELGDSALYLCASSLGSTSGNNEQFFGPGTRLTVL.

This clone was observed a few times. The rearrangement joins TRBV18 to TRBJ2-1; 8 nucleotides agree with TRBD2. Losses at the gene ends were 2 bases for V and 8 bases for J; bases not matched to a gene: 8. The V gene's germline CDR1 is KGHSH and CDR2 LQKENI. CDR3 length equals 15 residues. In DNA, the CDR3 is TGTGCCAGCTCACCAGGAGGCGGGAGGTCGGATGAGCAGTTCTTC. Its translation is CASSPGGGRSDEQFF.

The CDR3 loop is CASSLWQGNYGYTF. DNA of the CDR3: TGTGCCAGCAGCTTGTGGCAGGGGAACTATGGCTACACCTTC. This chain joins TRBV5-4 and TRBJ1-2; possibly TRBD1 for D (6 bases). This CDR3 has 14 amino acids. Trimming took 1 base from V and 2 from J, leaving 9 bases between them. The germline CDR1 and CDR2 sequences are SGHNT and YYREEE (reference sequence).

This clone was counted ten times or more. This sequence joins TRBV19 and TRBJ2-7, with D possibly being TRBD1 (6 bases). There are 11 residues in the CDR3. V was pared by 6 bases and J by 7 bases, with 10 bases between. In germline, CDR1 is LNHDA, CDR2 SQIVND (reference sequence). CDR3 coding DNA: TGTGCCAGTAGGTCAGGGGTTGAGCAGTACTTC. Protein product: CASRSGVEQYF. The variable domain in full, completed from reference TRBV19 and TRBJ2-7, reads DGGITQSPKYLFRKEGQNVTLSCEQNLNHDAMYWYRQDPGQGLRLIYYSQIVNDFQKGDIAEGYSVSREKKESFPLTVTSAQKNPTAFYLCASRSGVEQYFGPGTRLTVT.

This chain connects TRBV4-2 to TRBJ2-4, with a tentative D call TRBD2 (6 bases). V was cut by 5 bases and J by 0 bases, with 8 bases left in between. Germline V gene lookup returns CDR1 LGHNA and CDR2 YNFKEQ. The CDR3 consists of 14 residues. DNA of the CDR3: TGTGCCAGCAGCAGGACTACAGCCAAAAACATTCAGTACTTC. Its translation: CASSRTTAKNIQYF.

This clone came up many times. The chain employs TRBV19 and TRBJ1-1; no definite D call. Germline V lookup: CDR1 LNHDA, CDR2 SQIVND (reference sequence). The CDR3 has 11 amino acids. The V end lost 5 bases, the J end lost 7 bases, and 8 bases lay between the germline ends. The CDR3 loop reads CASSWRGEAFF. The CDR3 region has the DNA TGTGCCAGTAGTTGGCGGGGTGAAGCTTTCTTT.

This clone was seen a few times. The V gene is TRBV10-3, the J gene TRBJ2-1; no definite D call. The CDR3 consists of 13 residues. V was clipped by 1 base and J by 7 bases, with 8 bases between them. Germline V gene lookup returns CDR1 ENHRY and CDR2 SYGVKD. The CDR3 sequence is CAISEYLGNEQFF. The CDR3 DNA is TGTGCCATCAGTGAGTATCTGGGAAATGAGCAGTTCTTC.

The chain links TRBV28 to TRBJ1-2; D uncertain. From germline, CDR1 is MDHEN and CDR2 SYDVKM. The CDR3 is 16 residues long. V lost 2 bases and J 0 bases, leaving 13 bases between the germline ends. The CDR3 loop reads CASSLRSRGTNYGYTF. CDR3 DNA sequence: TGTGCCAGCAGTTTAAGGAGTCGGGGAACTAACTATGGCTACACCTTC.